A selection of T cell receptor beta chains follows, all from one sample in a study of blood T cell repertoires in COVID-19. The data were produced by immunoSEQ multiplex PCR, yet TCRdb's version contains in-frame clones alone and is incomplete. Of around 120,000 clones listed, around 78% are singletons. Material for sequencing was peripheral blood. All receptors come from a man between 65 and 85 years old with acute or convalescent COVID-19. The CDR3 runs from the conserved cysteine through the conserved F or W. A D gene is named only where the DNA matches it firmly. A row's size may be missing; if present it is once, few, many or a size class.

DNA | CDR3 | D | J | size | V
TGCGCCAGCAGCCCACTTGGGGGGGAAAAGACCCAGTACTTC | CASSPLGGEKTQYF | TRBD2 | TRBJ2-5 | . | TRBV5-1
TGTGCCAGCAACCTAAGGTCCGGGGCCTACGAGCAGTACTTC | CASNLRSGAYEQYF | . | TRBJ2-7 | . | TRBV2
TGCGCCAGCAGCTTGGTTAGCCCCGGCAGGGATGGGGCCAACGTCCTGACTTTC | CASSLVSPGRDGANVLTF | . | TRBJ2-6 | few | TRBV5-1
TGTGCCAGCAGTGTTGGGACTGCATATGGCTACACCTTC | CASSVGTAYGYTF | . | TRBJ1-2 | . | TRBV25-1
TGCGCCAGCAGCTTGGCACTTTACTACGAGCAGTACTTC | CASSLALYYEQYF | . | TRBJ2-7 | . | TRBV5-1
TGTGCCAGCTCTCCCAGGCTAGCGGGGGGTCAGGAGTTCTTC | CASSPRLAGGQEFF | TRBD2 | TRBJ2-1 | . | TRBV28
TGTGCCAGCAGCCCGCGGACAGGGATGAATTCACCCCTCCACTTT | CASSPRTGMNSPLHF | TRBD1 | TRBJ1-6 | . | TRBV14
TGTGCCAGCAGCCCAAGGACTAGCGGGGGGACCTCCTACGAGCAGTACTTC | CASSPRTSGGTSYEQYF | TRBD2 | TRBJ2-7 | once | TRBV11-2
TGTGCCAGTAGGGCGACCTGGACTAGCGGGGGGTATGGAGATACGCAGTATTTT | CASRATWTSGGYGDTQYF | TRBD2 | TRBJ2-3 | once | TRBV19
TGCGCCAGCAGCTTGGGGCAGAACTACGAGCAGTACTTC | CASSLGQNYEQYF | . | TRBJ2-7 | . | TRBV5-1
TGTGCCAGCAGCTCACCGGGACAGAAAGAGACCCAGTACTTC | CASSSPGQKETQYF | TRBD1 | TRBJ2-5 | few | TRBV11-2
TGTGCCAGCTCAGAGCTAGCGGGGGGGCCGGGCTACAATGAGCAGTTCTTC | CASSELAGGPGYNEQFF | TRBD2 | TRBJ2-1 | . | TRBV18
TGTGCCAGCAGTCGACAGGGGGCGGGTGGCTACACCTTC | CASSRQGAGGYTF | TRBD1 | TRBJ1-2 | many | TRBV12-3/TRBV12-4
TGTGCCAGCAGCCCGGGGGAGCGGGGGGGAGAAAACATTCAGTACTTC | CASSPGERGGENIQYF | TRBD2 | TRBJ2-4 | . | TRBV7-2
TGTGCCAGCAGTTCAGACAGGGCCACTGAAGCTTTCTTT | CASSSDRATEAFF | TRBD1 | TRBJ1-1 | . | TRBV6-2/TRBV6-3
TGCGCCAGCAGCTTGGCAGGTTGGCGGGGGGTCGACGAGCAGTACTTC | CASSLAGWRGVDEQYF | TRBD2 | TRBJ2-7 | . | TRBV5-1
TGTGCCACCAGTGACGGGGGGTCGAACACTGAAGCTTTCTTT | CATSDGGSNTEAFF | . | TRBJ1-1 | . | TRBV24-1
TGTGCCAGCTCTCCAGGGGGCGCGTGGTCTCGCGTAGAGACCCAGTACTTC | CASSPGGAWSRVETQYF | TRBD1 | TRBJ2-5 | . | TRBV18
TGTGCCAGCAGCTTAGACACCCGCAGCACTGAAGCTTTCTTT | CASSLDTRSTEAFF | . | TRBJ1-1 | . | TRBV5-4
TGTGCCATCAGCCGGGGACTAGCGGGCCCTCCTAACGAGCAGTACTTC | CAISRGLAGPPNEQYF | TRBD2 | TRBJ2-7 | . | TRBV10-3
TGTGCCAGCAGTTACCTACCTCAACAGGGTGGCGAGCAGTACTTC | CASSYLPQQGGEQYF | . | TRBJ2-7 | . | TRBV6-5
TGCGCCAGCAGCTTGGCCGAGACACCCCTCCACTTT | CASSLAETPLHF | . | TRBJ1-6 | . | TRBV5-1
TGTGCCAGCAGCCCCCGAGGGGGACAGGGTTCCCTCTACAATGAGCAGTTCTTC | CASSPRGGQGSLYNEQFF | TRBD1 | TRBJ2-1 | once | TRBV7-3
TGTGCCAGCAGCCAAGGGCGGGGGGGTTCACCCCTCCACTTT | CASSQGRGGSPLHF | . | TRBJ1-6 | . | TRBV3-1/TRBV3-2
TGTGCCAGCAGAGGACAGTTACAAGAGACCCAGTACTTC | CASRGQLQETQYF | . | TRBJ2-5 | . | TRBV6-5
TGTGCCAGCAGCAGCGGACAGGTCTATGAAAAACTGTTTTTT | CASSSGQVYEKLFF | TRBD1 | TRBJ1-4 | few | TRBV11-3
TGTGCCAGTAGTATAGAGAGCGGGGGGGGGATCCAAGAGACCCAGTACTTC | CASSIESGGGIQETQYF | TRBD2 | TRBJ2-5 | . | TRBV19
TGTGCCAGCAGTTACCCTTCGACAGGGATCGAGACCCAGTACTTC | CASSYPSTGIETQYF | TRBD1 | TRBJ2-5 | . | TRBV6-2/TRBV6-3
TGTGCCTGGAGTGTTCCGAGGAGGGGAAACTATGGCTACACCTTC | CAWSVPRRGNYGYTF | . | TRBJ1-2 | few | TRBV30
TGTGCCAGCAGCTTGTTACAGGGTCCTTCGGAGACCCAGTACTTC | CASSLLQGPSETQYF | . | TRBJ2-5 | few | TRBV5-4
TGTGCCAGCTCACCACTCGGACAGATCGAAGCTTTCTTT | CASSPLGQIEAFF | . | TRBJ1-1 | once | TRBV18
TGTGCCAGCAGCTCCCCGGGACTCCTGTACCAAGAGACCCAGTACTTC | CASSSPGLLYQETQYF | . | TRBJ2-5 | . | TRBV7-8
TGTGCCAGCAGCTACCAAAGCGGTTCACCCCTCCACTTT | CASSYQSGSPLHF | . | TRBJ1-6 | . | TRBV7-9
TGTGCCAGCAGCTTGGCAGGGCCAGCATCCGAGCAGTACTTC | CASSLAGPASEQYF | . | TRBJ2-7 | . | TRBV5-6
TGCAGTGCTAGTGGGGCCGGAAGCTCCTACAATGAGCAGTTCTTC | CSASGAGSSYNEQFF | . | TRBJ2-1 | . | TRBV20-1
TGCGCCAGCAGCGTAGAAGGGGGGGGATACAATGAGCAGTTCTTC | CASSVEGGGYNEQFF | . | TRBJ2-1 | . | TRBV9
TGTGCCACCAGCAGAACCTCCGTGGGAGGGGGCTATGGCTACACCTTC | CATSRTSVGGGYGYTF | . | TRBJ1-2 | . | TRBV15
TGTGCCACCAGTAGGCGGCTATCGAACACCGGGGAGCTGTTTTTT | CATSRRLSNTGELFF | . | TRBJ2-2 | . | TRBV24-1
TGTGCCAGTAGTTTAGGACAGGGTGGGATTGGAAAACTGTTTTTT | CASSLGQGGIGKLFF | TRBD1 | TRBJ1-4 | . | TRBV19
TGTGCCAGTAGTCTGGGGACTAGCGGGGCTGTGGGCACAGATACGCAGTATTTT | CASSLGTSGAVGTDTQYF | TRBD2 | TRBJ2-3 | . | TRBV19
TGTGCCAGCAGCCGCGGGGGGCTAACCTACAATGAGCAGTTCTTC | CASSRGGLTYNEQFF | TRBD2 | TRBJ2-1 | . | TRBV7-2
TGTGCCAGCAGCTTAGCGGGCGGGTACGAGCAGTACTTC | CASSLAGGYEQYF | . | TRBJ2-7 | once | TRBV7-2
TGTGCCACCAGCAGTGATACCGGGACAGGGGGCAATCCCCAGCATTTT | CATSSDTGTGGNPQHF | TRBD1 | TRBJ1-5 | few | TRBV15